Shown below are 17 T cell receptor beta chains from a single sample sequenced in a study of shared clonotypes between healthy human individuals. The data were produced by immunoSEQ multiplex PCR, yet TCRdb's version contains in-frame clones alone and is incomplete. The repertoire holds about 470,000 clones, roughly 83% seen once, with less than 15% in the top ten. Sequencing used PBMCs. Every receptor here comes from a middle-aged woman in good health. Some clones in this sample may be carry-over from other donors' samples.

J is TRBJ1-1 and V is TRBV5-1; 7 positions match TRBD1. This CDR3 spans 15 amino acids. The V segment lost 4 bases and the J segment 2 bases; nucleotides outside the gene matches: 8. Germline V gene data show CDR1 as SGHRS and CDR2 as YFSETQ. CDR3 region: CASSLYRGPNTEAFF. The DNA for the CDR3 is TGCGCCAGCAGCCTCTACAGGGGCCCTAACACTGAAGCTTTCTTT.

Concerning this clone itself: A junction boundary mismatches the germline segment, possibly from a read error. V usage is TRBV11-2 and J usage is TRBJ2-3, with a weak D call TRBD2 (6 bases). The CDR3 is made up of 13 amino acids. The germline V gene has CDR1 SGHAT and CDR2 FQNNGV. CDR3 nucleotide sequence: TGCGCCAGCAGCTGGGGGGAGACAGATACGCAGTATTTT. Its translation: CASSWGETDTQYF.

This chain joins TRBV18 and TRBJ2-1, with 11 bases fitting TRBD2. The CDR3 loop spans 16 amino acids. Trimming at V came to 3 bases and at J to 2 bases, leaving 3 bases not matched to a gene. Germline-derived CDR1 and CDR2 are KGHSH and LQKENI. The CDR3 spells CASSPNSGRAYNEQFF. CDR3 coding DNA: TGTGCCAGCTCACCTAATAGCGGGAGGGCCTACAATGAGCAGTTCTTC.

There are a few counts of this clone. This sequence joins TRBV18 and TRBJ2-6; a possible D gene is TRBD1 (6 bases). Trimming cost V 5 bases and J 2 bases, with 16 bases left between them. This CDR3 has 17 residues. Germline lookup yields CDR1 KGHSH and CDR2 LQKENI. In DNA, the CDR3 is TGTGCCAGCTCAACGTCCGTACAGGGTGCTGGGGCCAACGTCCTGACTTTC. Amino acid sequence: CASSTSVQGAGANVLTF.

This chain connects TRBV28 to TRBJ2-2, with D possibly called TRBD1 or TRBD2 (5 bases each). V was pared by 6 bases and J by 7 bases, with 12 bases between. This CDR3 contains 13 residues. CDR1 and CDR2 (germline): MDHEN, SYDVKM. This CDR3 is CASRGPTHGELFF. CDR3 sequence (DNA): TGTGCCAGCAGGGGACCGACCCACGGGGAGCTGTTTTTT.

This chain links TRBV20-1 with TRBJ2-5, with D uncertain. Per the germline V gene, CDR1 is DFQATT and CDR2 is SNEGSKA (reference sequence). The CDR3 is made up of 11 amino acids. V was clipped by 1 base and J by 7 bases, with 7 bases between them. CDR3 sequence reads: CSARVGRTQYF. As DNA, the CDR3 is TGCAGTGCTAGAGTCGGCAGGACCCAGTACTTC.

This clone was picked up a small number of times. The rearrangement uses TRBV2 and TRBJ2-7; 9 bases are shared with TRBD1. CDR1 and CDR2 (germline): SNHLY, FYNNEI. The V gene end was trimmed by 9 bases and the J gene end by 1 base; junction bases not matched to a gene: 1. The CDR3 is made up of 12 amino acids. CDR3 sequence reads: CARGQGSYEQYF. CDR3 nucleotide sequence: TGTGCCAGAGGACAGGGGTCCTACGAGCAGTACTTC. Full variable domain (missing parts from reference TRBV2 and TRBJ2-7): EPEVTQTPSHQVTQMGQEVILRCVPISNHLYFYWYRQILGQKVEFLVSFYNNEISEKSEIFDDQFSVERPDGSNFTLKIRSTKLEDSAMYFCARGQGSYEQYFGPGTRLTVT.

V gene TRBV19 combines with J gene TRBJ2-5, with D maybe TRBD2 (6 bases). The V and J ends lost 6 bases and 1 base respectively, with 9 bases between them. Germline V gene sequence: CDR1 LNHDA, CDR2 SQIVND (reference sequence). The CDR3 is 13 amino acids. CDR3 sequence reads: CASRISGQETQYF. In DNA form, the CDR3 reads TGTGCCAGTAGAATTAGCGGCCAAGAGACCCAGTACTTC.

This rearrangement joins TRBV11-2 to TRBJ2-7; D is uncertain. V was cut by 2 bases and J by 2 bases, with 10 bases left in between. This CDR3 has 14 amino acids. Germline assignment: CDR1 SGHAT and CDR2 FQNNGV. The CDR3 nucleotides read TGTGCCAGCAGCTTATCGTCTAGACCCTACGAGCAGTACTTC. Residues: CASSLSSRPYEQYF.

The CDR3 here is CASSLDRGFSEETQYF. DNA for the CDR3: TGCGCCAGCAGCTTGGACAGGGGGTTTTCGGAAGAGACCCAGTACTTC. The rearrangement uses TRBV5-1 and TRBJ2-5; 8 bases fit TRBD1. Germline lookup yields CDR1 SGHRS and CDR2 YFSETQ. CDR3 length equals 16 residues. The trim removed 0 bases at V and 3 bases at J, leaving 7 bases unmatched.

The rearrangement links TRBV9 to TRBJ2-7, with 8 bases fitting TRBD1. Germline CDR1 reads SGDLS; CDR2 reads YYNGEE. Germline trimming cut 1 base from V and 2 bases from J; bases unmatched to any gene: 8. The CDR3 has 16 residues. The CDR3 nucleotides are TGTGCCAGCAGCGTACTGCCCGGGACAGGAACCTACGAGCAGTACTTC. Its translation is CASSVLPGTGTYEQYF.

V and J are TRBV7-8 and TRBJ2-1; perhaps D is TRBD1 or TRBD2 (6 bases each). From germline, CDR1 is SGHVS and CDR2 FQNEAQ. The CDR3 is 12 residues long. V gave up 1 base and J gave up 14 bases, with 12 bases separating them. The DNA for the CDR3 is TGTGCCAGCAGCTTAGGAGGAGGGGGAAAGTTCTTC. It translates to CASSLGGGGKFF.

The rearrangement uses TRBV7-9 and TRBJ1-2; weak D call: TRBD1 (5 bases). There are 11 residues in the CDR3. Germline V gives CDR1 SEHNR, CDR2 FQNEAQ (reference sequence). Trimming removed 5 bases at V and 5 bases at J, with 6 bases between. The CDR3 sequence: CASSAGYGYTF. CDR3 bases: TGTGCCAGCAGCGCAGGGTATGGCTACACCTTC. Full variable domain (missing parts from reference TRBV7-9 and TRBJ1-2): DTGVSQNPRHKITKRGQNVTFRCDPISEHNRLYWYRQTLGQGPEFLTYFQNEAQLEKSRLLSDRFSAERPKGSFSTLEIQRTEQGDSAMYLCASSAGYGYTFGSGTRLTVV.

J is TRBJ2-7 and V is TRBV9, with D possibly TRBD2 on 5 matching bases. Germline values: CDR1 SGDLS, CDR2 YYNGEE. The CDR3 has 15 amino acids. V gave up 0 bases and J gave up 2 bases, with 12 bases separating them. The CDR3 DNA reads as TGTGCCAGCAGCGTAGGGGGTAGCGAGGCCTACGAGCAGTACTTC. This codes for CASSVGGSEAYEQYF.

This chain joins TRBV11-2 and TRBJ2-1, with 9 bases lining up with TRBD2. Trimming at V came to 2 bases and at J to 9 bases, leaving 11 bases not matched to a gene. The CDR3 has 16 residues. CDR1 is SGHAT, CDR2 FQNNGV, per germline. The CDR3 coding sequence is TGTGCCAGCAGCTTAACCGTTGCGGGAGGGCCCAGTGAGCAGTTCTTC. Amino acids: CASSLTVAGGPSEQFF.

This sequence joins TRBV27 and TRBJ2-1, with D possibly being TRBD1 (5 bases). Germline-derived CDR1 and CDR2 are MNHEY and SMNVEV (reference sequence). Trimming removed 5 bases from V and 0 bases from J, with 11 bases in between. This CDR3 is built from 15 residues. CDR3 protein: CASSTRQSSYNEQFF. CDR3 sequence (DNA): TGTGCCAGCAGTACCCGACAGAGCTCCTACAATGAGCAGTTCTTC.

J is TRBJ1-5 and V is TRBV5-1, with TRBD1 matching 11 bases. This CDR3 comprises 15 residues. With V trimmed by 0 bases and J by 6 bases, 2 bases remained unmatched. CDR1 is SGHRS and CDR2 is YFSETQ in the germline V gene. CDR3 amino acids: CASSLEDRGRQPQHF. The CDR3 DNA reads as TGCGCCAGCAGCTTGGAGGACAGGGGGCGTCAGCCCCAGCATTTT.